These 28 T cell receptor beta chains were all obtained from the same sample, sequenced in a study of memory CD4+ T cells and cytomegalovirus serostatus. The sort gate was single viable CD3+CD4+CD8-CD45RO+ cells for memory CD4+ T cells. The method was immunoSEQ multiplex PCR; TCRdb's version includes in-frame clones alone and lacks a portion of them. The sample lists over 60,000 clones, approximately 71% seen once, with roughly 1% in the top ten. What was sequenced was memory CD4+ T cells from blood. The receptor set was obtained from an adult in good health and CMV-seronegative.

This clone occurred once. Here the CDR3 reads CSVQDRGGETQYF. The DNA for the CDR3 is TGCAGCGTTCAGGACAGGGGAGGCGAGACCCAGTACTTC. The chain is built from TRBV29-1 and TRBJ2-5; TRBD1 matches at 9 bases. The CDR3 is made up of 13 amino acids. Per germline, CDR1 SQVTM and CDR2 ANQGSEA. The V and J ends lost 5 bases and 5 bases, in that order; junction bases with no gene match: 6.

The chain recombines TRBV5-5 with TRBJ1-1; 11 positions match TRBD1. Losses at the gene ends were 4 bases for V and 2 bases for J; bases not matched to a gene: 10. Looked up from germline, CDR1 is SGHKS and CDR2 is YYEKEE (reference sequence). The CDR3 loop spans 17 amino acids. The CDR3 sequence: CASSGGWTGGSNTEAFF. The CDR3 DNA follows: TGTGCCAGCAGCGGCGGCTGGACAGGGGGCTCTAACACTGAAGCTTTCTTT.

CDR3 in DNA: TGCGCCAGCAGCTCCCAGCCAGGGGAGCCCCAGCATTTT. Residues: CASSSQPGEPQHF. The chain links TRBV5-1 to TRBJ1-5; D is possibly TRBD1 (6 bases). The CDR3 totals 13 residues. CDR1 and CDR2 from the germline V gene are SGHRS and YFSETQ. Between the trimmed V and J ends, which lost 3 bases and 8 bases, there was a span of 12 bases.

This chain joins TRBV29-1 and TRBJ1-1, with 7 positions matching TRBD1. V shed 6 bases, J shed 6 bases, and the junction held 13 bases outside the gene matches. Germline V CDR1 and CDR2: SQVTM, ANQGSEA. The CDR3 sequence is 14 residues long. In nucleotides, the CDR3 is TGCAGCGTAAACACTGACAGGGTTGCAGCTGAAGCTTTCTTT. It is translated as CSVNTDRVAAEAFF.

This sequence joins TRBV7-9 and TRBJ1-4; D is perhaps TRBD1 (5 bases). There are 16 residues in the CDR3. In germline, CDR1 is SEHNR, CDR2 FQNEAQ (reference sequence). The V gene lost 1 base and the J gene lost 6 bases, with 15 bases spanning the gap. As DNA, the CDR3 is TGTGCCAGCAGCTTAGGGGGGGGAAGATCGCATGAAAAACTGTTTTTT. Its translation is CASSLGGGRSHEKLFF.

This rearrangement joins TRBV7-9 to TRBJ1-3; D remains ambiguous. The CDR3 contains 13 residues. V gave up 8 bases and J gave up 4 bases, with 12 bases separating them. Germline lookup yields CDR1 SEHNR and CDR2 FQNEAQ (reference sequence). The CDR3 sequence: CASRRVRGNTIYF. CDR3 nucleotides: TGTGCCAGCCGTAGGGTGAGGGGAAACACCATATATTTT.

The V and J genes are TRBV19 and TRBJ1-5, with 8 bases matching TRBD1. The CDR3 runs 13 residues. Trimming took 5 bases from V and 7 from J; bases not matched to a gene: 4. Germline V lookup: CDR1 LNHDA, CDR2 SQIVND (reference sequence). The CDR3 DNA follows: TGTGCCAGTAGTGCCCGACAGGGGCAGCCCCAGCATTTT. Translation: CASSARQGQPQHF.

The CDR3, as DNA: TGTGCCAGTAGTATGAAACTAGCGATAACCTACGAGCAGTACTTC. Its protein is CASSMKLAITYEQYF. The rearrangement links TRBV19 to TRBJ2-7; 7 bases line up with TRBD2. CDR1 and CDR2 (germline): LNHDA, SQIVND (reference sequence). With 3 bases clipped from V and 2 bases from J, the junction kept 7 bases outside the gene matches. This CDR3 is 15 amino acids long. Full variable domain (outside the CDR3, taken from reference TRBV19 and TRBJ2-7): DGGITQSPKYLFRKEGQNVTLSCEQNLNHDAMYWYRQDPGQGLRLIYYSQIVNDFQKGDIAEGYSVSREKKESFPLTVTSAQKNPTAFYLCASSMKLAITYEQYFGPGTRLTVT.

The J gene is TRBJ1-2, the V gene TRBV5-1, with a possible D match to TRBD1 (5 bases). The V gene's germline CDR1 is SGHRS and CDR2 YFSETQ. There are 14 residues in the CDR3. The ends were cut back, 4 bases at V and 8 bases at J, with 18 bases in the middle. This chain's CDR3 is CASSPGSYEGGYTF. DNA of the CDR3: TGCGCCAGCAGCCCCGGGTCATACGAGGGGGGCTACACCTTC.

The table lists this clone with a few counts. The chain employs TRBV10-1 and TRBJ2-3; tentative D call: TRBD1 (6 bases). The CDR3 is 13 residues long. V was shortened by 8 bases and J by 1 base, with 10 bases between the two germline ends. CDR1 is WNHNN, CDR2 SYGVQD, per germline (reference sequence). CDR3 DNA sequence: TGCGCCAGCGGGGGCGGCGGCACAGATACGCAGTATTTT. Encoded protein: CASGGGGTDTQYF.

The chain recombines TRBV28 with TRBJ1-1; D not certain. Trimming removed 7 bases from V and 0 bases from J, with 12 bases in between. This CDR3 comprises 14 residues. Looked up from germline, CDR1 is MDHEN and CDR2 is SYDVKM. The CDR3 DNA sequence: TGTGCCAGCACCTATGTTGTCATGAACACTGAAGCTTTCTTT. It is translated as CASTYVVMNTEAFF.

The rearrangement joins TRBV6-5 to TRBJ1-2; D perhaps matches TRBD1 (6 bases). The CDR3 is 12 residues long. Per germline, CDR1 MNHEY and CDR2 SVGAGI. With 8 bases removed from V and 7 bases from J, the gap between germline ends came to 14 bases. The CDR3, as DNA: TGTGCCAGCTCCAAGACAGGCACTGGCTACACCTTC. Protein: CASSKTGTGYTF.

The J gene is TRBJ2-7, the V gene TRBV27; 13 positions agree with TRBD2. The CDR3 runs to 20 residues. The trim removed 0 bases at V and 4 bases at J, leaving 15 bases unmatched. Per the germline V gene, CDR1 is MNHEY and CDR2 is SMNVEV (reference sequence). CDR3 nucleotides: TGTGCCAGCAGTTTATCGCAGGGCGGGACTAGCGGGATGGACTGGTACGAGCAGTACTTC. It encodes CASSLSQGGTSGMDWYEQYF.

The V and J genes are TRBV6-5 and TRBJ1-1, with D tentatively TRBD1 (5 bases). Trimming removed 5 bases from V and 11 bases from J, with 21 bases in between. CDR3 length: 14 amino acids. The germline CDR1 and CDR2 sequences are MNHEY and SVGAGI. The CDR3 spells CASSLRLPAGGAFF. CDR3 DNA sequence: TGTGCCAGCAGTCTACGACTGCCGGCCGGGGGTGCTTTCTTT.

The chain has TRBV29-1 and TRBJ1-5; D is undetermined. This CDR3 is built from 14 residues. Trimming left V 4 bases short and J 0 bases short, with 10 bases between. Germline V gives CDR1 SQVTM, CDR2 ANQGSEA. CDR3 bases: TGCAGCGTTGCAGATTCTTATAGCAATCAGCCCCAGCATTTT. This codes for CSVADSYSNQPQHF.

The chain carries TRBV5-8 and TRBJ1-4, with no clear D. Germline CDR1 and CDR2: SGHTS and YDEGEE. There are 13 residues in the CDR3. Trimming pared 2 bases from V and 5 bases from J, leaving 7 bases between. The CDR3 here is CASSLGRNEKLFF. Here the CDR3 DNA reads TGTGCCAGCAGCTTAGGAAGGAATGAAAAACTGTTTTTT.

This clone was seen a few times. The gene calls are TRBV27 and TRBJ1-2, with D perhaps TRBD1 (5 bases). With 10 bases removed from V and 5 bases from J, the gap between germline ends came to 20 bases. This CDR3 is 14 amino acids long. The germline CDR1 and CDR2 sequences are MNHEY and SMNVEV (reference sequence). The CDR3 here is CATRGEGTLYGYTF. CDR3 nucleotide sequence: TGTGCCACCCGGGGGGAGGGGACGTTATATGGCTACACCTTC.

V and J are TRBV28 and TRBJ2-1, with 10 bases aligning to TRBD1. The ends lost 1 base at V and 7 bases at J; junction bases unmatched: 4. In germline, CDR1 is MDHEN, CDR2 SYDVKM. This CDR3 is built from 15 residues. CDR3 DNA sequence: TGTGCCAGCAGTTTATCCGACAGGGGGCTGAATGAGCAGTTCTTC. The encoded protein is CASSLSDRGLNEQFF.

The chain joins TRBV19 to TRBJ1-4; D not certain. The CDR3 runs to 11 residues. Trimming removed 5 bases at V and 8 bases at J, with 6 bases between. CDR1 is LNHDA, CDR2 SQIVND, per germline (reference sequence). The chain's CDR3 is CASSGWEKLFF. The CDR3 DNA reads TGTGCCAGTAGTGGGTGGGAAAAACTGTTTTTT.

The V and J genes are TRBV15 and TRBJ2-2, with 7 bases aligning to TRBD2. Germline V lookup: CDR1 LNHNV, CDR2 YYDKDF (reference sequence). The trim removed 5 bases at V and 2 bases at J, leaving 5 bases unmatched. This CDR3 comprises 15 residues. CDR3 sequence: CATSSAGENTGELFF. Here the CDR3 DNA reads TGTGCCACCAGCTCCGCGGGGGAAAACACCGGGGAGCTGTTTTTT.

The gene calls are TRBV20-1 and TRBJ2-1; D is uncertain. The CDR3 consists of 11 residues. Trimming shortened V by 1 base and J by 2 bases, and 0 bases separated the two germline ends. Germline V CDR1 and CDR2: DFQATT, SNEGSKA (reference sequence). The DNA of the CDR3 is TGCAGTGCTAGAGCCTACAATGAGCAGTTCTTC. Amino acids: CSARAYNEQFF.

The chain joins TRBV2 to TRBJ2-1; D is unresolved. Germline V CDR1 and CDR2: SNHLY, FYNNEI. This CDR3 contains 12 residues. V lost 5 bases and J 5 bases, leaving 7 bases between the germline ends. CDR3 sequence (DNA): TGTGCCAGCAGTTATGCGGACAATGAGCAGTTCTTC. Translation gives CASSYADNEQFF.

This clone was recorded a few times. The chain joins TRBV30 to TRBJ1-5, with 8 bases fitting TRBD1. Per germline, CDR1 GTSNPN and CDR2 SVGIG (reference sequence). CDR3 length: 13 residues. The V and J ends lost 4 bases and 1 base, in that order; junction bases with no gene match: 0. The chain's CDR3 is CAWTGGSNQPQHF. The CDR3 DNA sequence: TGTGCCTGGACAGGGGGCAGCAATCAGCCCCAGCATTTT. Full variable domain (remainder filled in from reference TRBV30 and TRBJ1-5): SQTIHQWPATLVQPVGSPLSLECTVEGTSNPNLYWYRQAAGRGLQLLFYSVGIGQISSEVPQNLSASRPQDRQFILSSKKLLLSDSGFYLCAWTGGSNQPQHFGDGTRLSIL.

This clone appeared a single time. The chain uses TRBV19 and TRBJ1-1; 9 bases are a match to TRBD1. In germline, CDR1 is LNHDA, CDR2 SQIVND (reference sequence). With 7 bases clipped from V and 6 bases from J, the junction kept 6 bases outside the gene matches. This CDR3 has 13 amino acids. The CDR3 DNA is TGTGCCAGTATCGGACAGGGGCTAGCTGAAGCTTTCTTT. This gives the protein CASIGQGLAEAFF.

V and J are TRBV6-1 and TRBJ1-5; TRBD1 agrees at 8 bases. There are 15 residues in the CDR3. Germline CDR1 is MNHNS and CDR2 is SASEGT. Unmatched junction bases numbered 5, after V lost 0 bases and J lost 7 bases. CDR3 bases: TGTGCCAGCAGTGAAGCGACAGGGGTCGGGCAGCCCCAGCATTTT. Its translation: CASSEATGVGQPQHF.

The J gene is TRBJ2-7, the V gene TRBV11-2; D not certain. The ends were cut back, 4 bases at V and 3 bases at J, with 13 bases in the middle. CDR1 is SGHAT and CDR2 is FQNNGV in the germline V gene. The CDR3 extends over 14 amino acids. The CDR3 DNA is TGTGCCAGCAGCTATATGGTTCGAAGCTACGAGCAGTACTTC. This codes for CASSYMVRSYEQYF.

In nucleotides, the CDR3 is TGCGCCAGCAGCGGCCGGGACAGCGCCAATGAAAAACTGTTTTTT. Protein product: CASSGRDSANEKLFF. The chain couples TRBV5-1 to TRBJ1-4; 7 nucleotides agree with TRBD1. CDR1 is SGHRS, CDR2 YFSETQ, per germline. The CDR3 length is 15 residues. The trim removed 4 bases at V and 5 bases at J, leaving 8 bases unmatched. Combining the CDR3 with reference TRBV5-1 and TRBJ1-4 gives the whole variable domain KAGVTQTPRYLIKTRGQQVTLSCSPISGHRSVSWYQQTPGQGLQFLFEYFSETQRNKGNFPGRFSGRQFSNSRSEMNVSTLELGDSALYLCASSGRDSANEKLFFGSGTQLSVL.

The chain links TRBV30 to TRBJ2-7, with D uncertain. Trimming left V 2 bases short and J 1 base short, with 3 bases between. The V gene's germline CDR1 is GTSNPN and CDR2 SVGIG (reference sequence). The length of the CDR3 is 11 residues. CDR3 residues: CAWSRSYEQYF. The CDR3 bases are TGTGCCTGGAGTAGGTCCTACGAGCAGTACTTC.